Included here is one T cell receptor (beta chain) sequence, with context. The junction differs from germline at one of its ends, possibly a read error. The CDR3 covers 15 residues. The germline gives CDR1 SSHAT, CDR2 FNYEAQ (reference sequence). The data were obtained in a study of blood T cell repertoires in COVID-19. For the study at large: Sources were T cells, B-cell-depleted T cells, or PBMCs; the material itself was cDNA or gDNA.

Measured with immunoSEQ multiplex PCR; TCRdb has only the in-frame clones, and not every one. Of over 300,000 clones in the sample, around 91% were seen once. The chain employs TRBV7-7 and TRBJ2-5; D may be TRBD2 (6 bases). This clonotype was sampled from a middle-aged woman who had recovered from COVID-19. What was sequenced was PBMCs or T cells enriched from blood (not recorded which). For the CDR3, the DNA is TGTGCTAGCAGCTTAGAACCGGGAGTGGCAGAGACCCAGTACTTC. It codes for CASSLEPGVAETQYF.